This T cell receptor (beta chain) was identified during a study of PD-1 blockade in classical Hodgkin lymphoma. The data were produced by immunoSEQ multiplex PCR, yet TCRdb's version contains in-frame clones alone and is incomplete. This sample yields about 46,000 clones, of which about nine tenths are seen a single time; roughly 5.3% belongs to the top ten. Documented time point: newly diagnosed, previously untreated cHL patient sample. Serving as comparison were PBMCs from newly diagnosed, untreated classical Hodgkin lymphoma, which were sequenced alongside the relapsed/refractory trial patients. CDR1 and CDR2 from the germline V gene are SGHNT and YENEEA. The CDR3 is made up of 15 amino acids. Trimming left V 5 bases short and J 0 bases short, with 11 bases between. Study-wide results and caveats: Newly diagnosed patients were reported to exhibit reduced baseline TCR diversity relative to healthy donors. The drivers behind the repertoire differences, possibly disease activity or prior therapy, remain undefined.

In the case of this clone: The antigen is unknown.

The gene calls are TRBV11-3 and TRBJ2-1; possible D gene TRBD1, 6 bases. This receptor was obtained from a human donor with classical Hodgkin lymphoma. The sample consisted of peripheral blood mononuclear cells (PBMCs). For the CDR3, the DNA is TGTGCCAGCAGCCCAGGGGCGAGCTCCTACAATGAGCAGTTCTTC. Translating it yields CASSPGASSYNEQFF.